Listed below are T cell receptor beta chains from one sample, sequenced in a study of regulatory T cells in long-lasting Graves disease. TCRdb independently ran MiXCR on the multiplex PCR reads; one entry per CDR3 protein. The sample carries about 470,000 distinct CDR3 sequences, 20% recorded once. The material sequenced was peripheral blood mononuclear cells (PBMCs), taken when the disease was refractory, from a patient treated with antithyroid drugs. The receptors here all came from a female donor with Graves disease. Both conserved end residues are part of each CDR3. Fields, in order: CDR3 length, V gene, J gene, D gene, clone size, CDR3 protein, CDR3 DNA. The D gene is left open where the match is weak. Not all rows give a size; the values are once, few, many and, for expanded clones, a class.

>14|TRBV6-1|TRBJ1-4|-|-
CGSTPGNSNEKLFF
TGTGGCAGCACCCCCGGGAACTCTAATGAAAAACTGTTTTTT
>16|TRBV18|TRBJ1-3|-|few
CASSPSSAYSGNTIYF
TGTGCCAGCTCACCATCCAGCGCGTACTCTGGAAACACCATATATTTT
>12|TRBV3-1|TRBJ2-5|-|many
CASSHIGGTQYF
TGTGCCAGCAGCCATATAGGGGGGACCCAGTACTTC
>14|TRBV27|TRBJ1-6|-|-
CASSLLAYNSPLHF
TGTGCCAGCAGTTTATTGGCCTATAATTCACCCCTCCACTTT
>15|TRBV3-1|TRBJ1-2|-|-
CASSPGMQLRSGYTF
TGTGCCAGCAGCCCAGGTATGCAGCTGAGGAGTGGCTACACCTTC
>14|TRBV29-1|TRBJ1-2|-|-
CSVEDRGLGYGYTF
TGCAGCGTTGAAGATCGGGGGCTCGGCTATGGCTACACCTTC
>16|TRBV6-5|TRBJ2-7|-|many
CASSYSKAGSWYEQYF
TGTGCCAGCAGTTACTCGAAGGCGGGAAGTTGGTACGAGCAGTACTTC
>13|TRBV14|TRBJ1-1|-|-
CASSQYRETEAFF
TGTGCCAGCAGCCAATACAGAGAGACTGAAGCTTTCTTT
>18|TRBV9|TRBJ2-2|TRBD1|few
CASSSPTGTGNDGGELFF
TGTGCCAGCAGCTCCCCAACCGGGACAGGGAATGATGGCGGGGAGCTGTTTTTT
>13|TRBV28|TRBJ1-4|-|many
CASSTQGDEKLFF
TGTGCCAGCAGTACTCAGGGTGATGAAAAACTGTTTTTT
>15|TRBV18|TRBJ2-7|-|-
CASSPPGGGPYEQYF
TGTGCCAGCTCACCACCTGGCGGAGGTCCGTACGAGCAGTACTTC
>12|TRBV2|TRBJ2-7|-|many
CAGNQGAYEQYF
TGTGCCGGAAACCAGGGAGCCTACGAGCAGTACTTC
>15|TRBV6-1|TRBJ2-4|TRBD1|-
CASSRGTGDKNIQYF
TGTGCCAGCAGCCGCGGGACAGGGGACAAAAACATTCAGTACTTC
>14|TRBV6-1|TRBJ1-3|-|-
CASKEGNSGNTIYF
TGTGCCAGCAAAGAGGGGAACTCTGGAAACACCATATATTTT
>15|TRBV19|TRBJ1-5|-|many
CASSGGGNSNQPQHF
TGTGCCAGTAGCGGAGGGGGGAATAGCAATCAGCCCCAGCATTTT
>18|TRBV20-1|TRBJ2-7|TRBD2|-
CSASTTFLPTSRLLEQYF
TGCAGTGCTAGTACTACCTTTCTCCCGACTAGCCGTCTTCTCGAGCAGTACTTC
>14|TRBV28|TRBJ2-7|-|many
CASSPGLSSYEQYF
TGTGCCAGCAGCCCCGGACTGAGCTCCTACGAGCAGTACTTC
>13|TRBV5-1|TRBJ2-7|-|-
CASSLGDIDEQYF
TGCGCCAGCAGCTTGGGAGACATCGACGAGCAGTACTTC
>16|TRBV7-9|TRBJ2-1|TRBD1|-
CASSFPGQGGGNEQFF
TGTGCCAGCAGCTTCCCCGGACAGGGAGGAGGCAATGAACAGTTCTTC
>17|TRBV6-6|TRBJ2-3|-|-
CASSYSSIAVSTDTQYF
TGTGCCAGCAGTTACTCGAGCATAGCGGTTAGCACAGATACGCAGTATTTT
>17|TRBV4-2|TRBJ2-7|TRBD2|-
CASSQDPLSGRADEQYF
TGTGCCAGCAGCCAAGACCCCTTATCCGGGAGGGCCGACGAGCAGTACTTC
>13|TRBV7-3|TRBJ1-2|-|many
CASSLDGSYGYTF
TGTGCCAGCAGCTTAGACGGAAGTTATGGCTACACCTTC
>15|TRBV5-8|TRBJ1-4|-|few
CASSQESRGDEKLFF
TGTGCCAGCAGCCAAGAGTCTAGGGGAGATGAAAAACTGTTTTTT
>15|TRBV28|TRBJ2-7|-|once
CASSLGGTVSYEHYF
TGTGCCAGCAGTCTAGGGGGGACAGTCTCCTACGAGCACTACTTC
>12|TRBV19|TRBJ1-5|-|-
CASSISRQPQHF
TGTGCCAGTAGTATAAGTCGGCAGCCCCAGCATTTT
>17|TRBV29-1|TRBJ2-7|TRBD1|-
CSVEGGQDLDEGYEQYF
TGCAGCGTTGAAGGAGGACAGGACCTCGATGAAGGCTACGAGCAGTACTTC
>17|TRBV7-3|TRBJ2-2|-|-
CASSLTPGPGGTGELFF
TGTGCCAGCAGCTTAACACCGGGCCCCGGAGGGACCGGGGAGCTGTTTTTT
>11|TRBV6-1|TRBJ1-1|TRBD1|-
CASSNDRVAFF
TGTGCCAGCAGTAACGACAGGGTGGCTTTCTTT
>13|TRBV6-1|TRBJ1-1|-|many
CASSETVTTEAFF
TGTGCCAGCAGTGAAACGGTCACCACTGAAGCTTTCTTT
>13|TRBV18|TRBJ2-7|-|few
CASSKGSSYEQYF
TGTGCCAGCTCAAAGGGGTCCTCCTACGAGCAGTACTTC
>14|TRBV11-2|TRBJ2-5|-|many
CASSLLTGGETQYF
TGTGCCAGCAGCTTACTGACCGGTGGAGAGACCCAGTACTTC
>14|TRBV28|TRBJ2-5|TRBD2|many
CASRMSGRWETQYF
TGTGCCAGCAGGATGAGCGGGAGATGGGAGACCCAGTACTTC
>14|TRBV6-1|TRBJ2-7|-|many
CASGTGLPTYEQYF
TGTGCCAGCGGTACAGGACTTCCGACCTACGAGCAGTACTTC
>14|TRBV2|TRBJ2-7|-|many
CASSAAGEAGEQYF
TGTGCCAGCAGTGCGGCAGGGGAAGCGGGGGAGCAGTACTTC
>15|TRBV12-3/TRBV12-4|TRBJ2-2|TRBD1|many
CASRGRTGGIGELFF
TGTGCCAGCAGGGGGAGGACAGGGGGCATCGGGGAGCTGTTTTTT
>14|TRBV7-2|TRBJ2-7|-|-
CTSSLAGGEAEQYF
TGTACCAGCAGCTTGGCAGGCGGGGAAGCCGAGCAGTACTTC
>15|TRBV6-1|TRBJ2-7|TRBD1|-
CASTRDRSDSYEQYF
TGTGCCAGCACCAGGGACAGGTCCGATTCCTACGAGCAGTACTTC
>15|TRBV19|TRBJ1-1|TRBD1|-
CASSDVGQSNTEAFF
TGTGCCAGTAGCGACGTGGGACAGAGTAACACTGAAGCTTTCTTT
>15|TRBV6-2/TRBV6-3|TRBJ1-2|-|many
CASSYSARAAGGYTF
TGTGCCAGCAGTTACTCGGCCAGGGCTGCTGGTGGCTACACCTTC
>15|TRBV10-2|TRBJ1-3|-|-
CASSEQFSSGNTIYF
TGCGCCAGCAGTGAACAGTTCAGCTCTGGAAACACCATATATTTT
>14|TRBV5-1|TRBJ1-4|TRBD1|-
CASSRTGPYGKLFF
TGCGCCAGCAGCCGGACAGGACCTTATGGGAAACTGTTTTTT
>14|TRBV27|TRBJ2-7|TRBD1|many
CASRTGTGDHEQYF
TGTGCCAGCAGGACCGGGACAGGGGACCACGAGCAGTACTTC
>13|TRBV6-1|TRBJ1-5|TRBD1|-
CASTDRVNQPQHF
TGTGCCAGCACCGACAGGGTGAATCAGCCCCAGCATTTT
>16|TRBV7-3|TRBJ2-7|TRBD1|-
CASSLGSQGRYYEQYF
TGTGCCAGCAGCTTAGGTTCACAGGGGCGCTACTACGAGCAGTACTTC
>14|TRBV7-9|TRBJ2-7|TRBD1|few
CASSLGQGIGEQYF
TGTGCCAGCAGCTTAGGACAGGGGATTGGCGAGCAGTACTTC
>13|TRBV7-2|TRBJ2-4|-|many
CASSKGGVNIQYF
TGTGCCAGCAGTAAGGGGGGCGTCAACATTCAGTACTTC
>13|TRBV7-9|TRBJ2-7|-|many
CASSLSESYEQYF
TGTGCCAGCAGCTTATCAGAATCCTACGAGCAGTACTTC
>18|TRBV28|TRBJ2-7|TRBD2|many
CASSSTLRVRAGAYEQYF
TGTGCCAGCAGTTCTACCCTAAGGGTGCGCGCGGGAGCGTACGAGCAGTACTTC
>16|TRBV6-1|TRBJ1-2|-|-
CASRILTVSPNYGYTF
TGTGCCAGCAGAATACTTACGGTTTCCCCAAACTATGGCTACACCTTC
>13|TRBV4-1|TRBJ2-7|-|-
CASSQSLEYEQYF
TGCGCCAGCAGCCAAAGTCTGGAATACGAGCAGTACTTC
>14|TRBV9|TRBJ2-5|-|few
CASSVDGVGETQYF
TGTGCCAGCAGCGTAGATGGGGTGGGGGAGACCCAGTACTTC
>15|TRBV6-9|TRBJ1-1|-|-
CASSYAAPMNTEAFF
TGTGCCAGCAGTTACGCTGCACCTATGAACACTGAAGCTTTCTTT